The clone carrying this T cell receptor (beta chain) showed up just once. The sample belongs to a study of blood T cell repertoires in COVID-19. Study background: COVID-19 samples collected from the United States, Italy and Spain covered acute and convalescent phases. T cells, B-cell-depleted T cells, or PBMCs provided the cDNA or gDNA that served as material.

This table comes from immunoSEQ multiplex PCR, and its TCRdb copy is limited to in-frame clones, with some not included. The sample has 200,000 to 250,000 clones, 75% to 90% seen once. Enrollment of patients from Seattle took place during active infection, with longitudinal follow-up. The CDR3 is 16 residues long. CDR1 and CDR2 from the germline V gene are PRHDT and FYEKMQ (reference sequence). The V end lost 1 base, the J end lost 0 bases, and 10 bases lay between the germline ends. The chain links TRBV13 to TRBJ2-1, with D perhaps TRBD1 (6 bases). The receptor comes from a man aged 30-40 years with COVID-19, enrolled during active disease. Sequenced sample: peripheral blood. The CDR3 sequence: CASSLEGVSSYNEQFF. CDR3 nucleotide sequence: TGTGCCAGCAGCTTAGAGGGGGTAAGCTCCTACAATGAGCAGTTCTTC.